This T cell receptor beta chain was recovered during a study of OX40 agonist ivuxolimab in advanced cancers. About the research overall: Ivuxolimab, an antibody that agonizes OX40 (CD134), was administered to the patients.

Blood sampling took place at baseline, cycle 4 day 1, and cycle 7 day 1. In the case of this clone: Antigen unknown.

TCRdb keeps only in-frame clones here, not all; method: immunoSEQ multiplex PCR. This sample carries more than 75,000 clones, more than 80% of them seen once, and the ten largest clones take approximately 6.3%. Trimming shortened V by 0 bases and J by 0 bases, and 9 bases separated the two germline ends. The CDR3 runs to 16 residues. Germline CDR1 is LGHNA and CDR2 is YSLEER. General study findings and limits: Those patients achieving a partial response at 0.1-3.0 mg/kg showed among the lowest clonal expansion.

Sequences were derived from CD4+ or CD8+ T cells sorted from blood, sampled in a trial of the OX40 agonist ivuxolimab. The chain couples TRBV4-3 to TRBJ1-3; no firm D call. This sequence was found in an adult with an advanced solid tumor such as melanoma, head and neck, liver or kidney cancer. DNA of the CDR3: TGCGCCAGCAGCCAAGATCTTGACGTCTCTGGAAACACCATATATTTT. Amino acid sequence: CASSQDLDVSGNTIYF.